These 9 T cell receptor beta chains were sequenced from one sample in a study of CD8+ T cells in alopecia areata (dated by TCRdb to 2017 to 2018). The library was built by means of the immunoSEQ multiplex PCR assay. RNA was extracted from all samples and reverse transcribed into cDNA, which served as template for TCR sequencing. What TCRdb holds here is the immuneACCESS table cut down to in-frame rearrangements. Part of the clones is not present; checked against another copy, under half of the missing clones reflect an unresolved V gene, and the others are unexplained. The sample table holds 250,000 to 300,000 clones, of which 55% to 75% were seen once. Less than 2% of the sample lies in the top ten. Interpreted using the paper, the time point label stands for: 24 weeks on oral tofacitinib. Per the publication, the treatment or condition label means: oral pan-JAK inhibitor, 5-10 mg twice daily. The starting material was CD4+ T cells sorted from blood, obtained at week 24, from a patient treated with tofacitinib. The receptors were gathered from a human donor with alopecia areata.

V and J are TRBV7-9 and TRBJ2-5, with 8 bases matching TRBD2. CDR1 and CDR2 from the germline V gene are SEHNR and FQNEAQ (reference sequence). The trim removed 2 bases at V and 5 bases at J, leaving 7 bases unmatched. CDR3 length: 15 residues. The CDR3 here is CASSLRGTRGETQYF. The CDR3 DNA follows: TGTGCCAGCAGCTTACGAGGGACTAGAGGGGAGACCCAGTACTTC.

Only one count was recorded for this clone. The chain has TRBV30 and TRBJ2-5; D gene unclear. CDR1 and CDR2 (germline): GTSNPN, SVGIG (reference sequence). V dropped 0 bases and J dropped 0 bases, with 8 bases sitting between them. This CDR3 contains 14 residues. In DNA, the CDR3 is TGTGCCTGGAGTGTACAGCTATACCAAGAGACCCAGTACTTC. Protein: CAWSVQLYQETQYF.

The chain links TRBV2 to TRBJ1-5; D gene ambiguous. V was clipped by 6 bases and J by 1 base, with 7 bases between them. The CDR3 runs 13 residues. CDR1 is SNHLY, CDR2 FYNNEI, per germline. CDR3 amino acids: CASRSDSNQPQHF. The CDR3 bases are TGTGCCAGCAGGTCCGACAGCAATCAGCCCCAGCATTTT.

This CDR3 reads CASSPWGYGYTF. CDR3 DNA: TGTGCCAGCAGCCCTTGGGGGTATGGCTACACCTTC. The rearrangement uses TRBV28 and TRBJ1-2; weak D call: TRBD1 (5 bases). CDR3 length: 12 residues. Deletions cut 6 bases from V and 5 bases from J, with 10 bases between. CDR1 MDHEN and CDR2 SYDVKM come from the germline V gene.

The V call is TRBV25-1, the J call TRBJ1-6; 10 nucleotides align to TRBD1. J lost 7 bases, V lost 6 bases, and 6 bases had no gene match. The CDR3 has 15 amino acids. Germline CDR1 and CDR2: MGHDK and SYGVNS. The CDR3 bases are TGTGCCAGCAGGGACAGGGGGTCAGGGAATTCACCCCTCCACTTT. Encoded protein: CASRDRGSGNSPLHF.

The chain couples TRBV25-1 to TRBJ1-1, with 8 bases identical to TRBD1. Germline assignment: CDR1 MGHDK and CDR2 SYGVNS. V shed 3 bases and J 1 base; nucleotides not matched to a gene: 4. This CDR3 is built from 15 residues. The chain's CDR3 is CASSETGAWNTEAFF. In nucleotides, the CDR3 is TGTGCCAGCAGTGAGACAGGGGCCTGGAACACTGAAGCTTTCTTT.

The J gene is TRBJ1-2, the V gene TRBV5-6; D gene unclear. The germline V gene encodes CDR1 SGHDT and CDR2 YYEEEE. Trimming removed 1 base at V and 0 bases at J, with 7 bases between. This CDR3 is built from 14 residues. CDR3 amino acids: CASSLRMANYGYTF. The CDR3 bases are TGTGCCAGCAGCTTGCGAATGGCTAACTATGGCTACACCTTC.

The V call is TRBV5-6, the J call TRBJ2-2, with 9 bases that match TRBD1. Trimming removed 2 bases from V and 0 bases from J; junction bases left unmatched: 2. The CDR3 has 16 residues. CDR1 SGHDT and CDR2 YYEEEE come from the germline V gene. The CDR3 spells CASSFRTGANTGELFF. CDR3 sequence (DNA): TGTGCCAGCAGCTTTCGGACAGGGGCGAACACCGGGGAGCTGTTTTTT.

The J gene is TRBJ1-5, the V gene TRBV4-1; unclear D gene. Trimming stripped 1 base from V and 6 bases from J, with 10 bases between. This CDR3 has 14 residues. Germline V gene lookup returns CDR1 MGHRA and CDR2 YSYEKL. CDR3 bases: TGCGCCAGCAGCCAAGGGCTATGGGGTCAGCCCCAGCATTTT. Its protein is CASSQGLWGQPQHF.